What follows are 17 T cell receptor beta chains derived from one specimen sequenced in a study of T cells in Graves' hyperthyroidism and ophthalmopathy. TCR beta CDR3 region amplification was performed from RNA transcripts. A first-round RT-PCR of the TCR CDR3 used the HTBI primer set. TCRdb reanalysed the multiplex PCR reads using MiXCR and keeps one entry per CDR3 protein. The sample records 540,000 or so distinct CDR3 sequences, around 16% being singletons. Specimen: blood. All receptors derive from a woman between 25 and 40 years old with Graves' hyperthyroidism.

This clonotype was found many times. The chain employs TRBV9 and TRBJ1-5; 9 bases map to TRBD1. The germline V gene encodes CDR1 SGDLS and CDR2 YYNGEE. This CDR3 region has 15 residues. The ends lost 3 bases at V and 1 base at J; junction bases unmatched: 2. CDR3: CASSGGTGSNQPQHF. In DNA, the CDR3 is TGTGCCAGCAGCGGAGGGACAGGGAGCAATCAGCCCCAGCATTTT.

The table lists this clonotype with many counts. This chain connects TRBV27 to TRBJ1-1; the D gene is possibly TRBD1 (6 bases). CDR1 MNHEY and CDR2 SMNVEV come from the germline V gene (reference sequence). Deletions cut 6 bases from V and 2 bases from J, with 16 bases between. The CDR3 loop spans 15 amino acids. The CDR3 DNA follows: TGTGCCAGCAGCCTTGGTGCAGGGGCAAACACTGAAGCTTTCTTT. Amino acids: CASSLGAGANTEAFF.

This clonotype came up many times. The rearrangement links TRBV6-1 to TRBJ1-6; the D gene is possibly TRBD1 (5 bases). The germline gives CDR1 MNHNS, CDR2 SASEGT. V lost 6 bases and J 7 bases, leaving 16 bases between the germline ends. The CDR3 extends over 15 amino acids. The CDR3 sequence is CASSFSGTANSPLHF. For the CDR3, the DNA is TGTGCCAGCAGCTTCTCCGGGACGGCGAATTCACCCCTCCACTTT.

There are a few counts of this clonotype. The CDR3 loop reads CASSLVPYQPWTGRGLTYEQYF. The CDR3 bases are TGTGCCAGCAGCTTAGTACCTTACCAGCCCTGGACAGGGAGAGGGCTTACCTACGAGCAGTACTTC. J is TRBJ2-7 and V is TRBV7-9; 8 bases fit TRBD1. Germline loops: CDR1 SEHNR, CDR2 FQNEAQ (reference sequence). The trim removed 1 base at V and 2 bases at J, leaving 25 bases unmatched. The CDR3 consists of 22 residues.

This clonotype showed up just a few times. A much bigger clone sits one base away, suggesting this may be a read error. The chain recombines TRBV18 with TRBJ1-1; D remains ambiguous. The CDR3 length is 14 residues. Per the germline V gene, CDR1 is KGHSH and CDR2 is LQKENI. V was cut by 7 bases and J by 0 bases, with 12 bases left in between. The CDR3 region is CASLPPSMNTEAFF. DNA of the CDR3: TGTGCCAGCTTACCTCCATCTATGAACACTGAAGCTTTCTTT.

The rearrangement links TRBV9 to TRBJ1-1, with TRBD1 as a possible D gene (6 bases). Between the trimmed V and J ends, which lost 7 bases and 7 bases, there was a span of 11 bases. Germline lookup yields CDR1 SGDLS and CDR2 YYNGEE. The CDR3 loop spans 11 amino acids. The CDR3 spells CASGRTDEAFF. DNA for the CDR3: TGTGCCAGCGGACGGACAGATGAAGCTTTCTTT.

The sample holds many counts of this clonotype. DNA of the CDR3: TGCGCCAGCAGCTCGGGACTCCGGGGAACTGAAGCTTTCTTT. Encoded protein: CASSSGLRGTEAFF. The chain recombines TRBV5-1 with TRBJ1-1; D may be TRBD1 (5 bases). The V end was cut by 3 bases, the J end by 5 bases, with 14 bases between. Germline CDR1 reads SGHRS; CDR2 reads YFSETQ. The CDR3 loop spans 14 amino acids.

Here the CDR3 DNA reads TGTGCCAGCAGCTTAGGTGACAGCGCGTATAGCAATCAGCCCCAGCATTTT. This sequence encodes CASSLGDSAYSNQPQHF. The chain has TRBV11-2 and TRBJ1-5, with a weak D call TRBD1 (5 bases). CDR1 and CDR2 (germline): SGHAT, FQNNGV. CDR3 size: 17 residues. Between the trimmed V and J ends, which lost 1 base and 0 bases, there was a span of 13 bases.

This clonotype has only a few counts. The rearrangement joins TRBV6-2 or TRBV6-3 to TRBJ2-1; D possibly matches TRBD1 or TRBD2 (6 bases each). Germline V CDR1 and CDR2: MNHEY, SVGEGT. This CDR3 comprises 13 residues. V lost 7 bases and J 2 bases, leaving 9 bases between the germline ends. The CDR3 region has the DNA TGTGCCAGCACGGAGGGGGCCTACAATGAGCAGTTCTTC. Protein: CASTEGAYNEQFF.

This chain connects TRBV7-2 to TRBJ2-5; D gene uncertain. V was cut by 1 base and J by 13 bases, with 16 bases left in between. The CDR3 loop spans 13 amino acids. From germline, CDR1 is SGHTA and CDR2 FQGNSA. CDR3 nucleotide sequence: TGTGCCAGCAGCTTAGACTCCTGGGCGGTCCGGTACTTC. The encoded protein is CASSLDSWAVRYF.

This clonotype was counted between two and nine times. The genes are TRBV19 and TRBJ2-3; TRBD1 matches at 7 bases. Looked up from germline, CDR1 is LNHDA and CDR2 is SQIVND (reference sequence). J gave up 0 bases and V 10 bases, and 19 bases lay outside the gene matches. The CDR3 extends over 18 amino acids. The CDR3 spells CATTRWWDSEISTDTQYF. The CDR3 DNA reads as TGTGCCACCACACGATGGTGGGACAGCGAAATAAGCACAGATACGCAGTATTTT.

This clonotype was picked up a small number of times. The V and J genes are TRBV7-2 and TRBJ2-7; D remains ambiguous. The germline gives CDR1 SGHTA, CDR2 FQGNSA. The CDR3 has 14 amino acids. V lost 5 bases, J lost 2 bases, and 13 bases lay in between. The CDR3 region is CASSLRPQPYEQYF. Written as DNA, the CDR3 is TGTGCCAGCAGCCTCCGCCCTCAGCCCTACGAGCAGTACTTC.

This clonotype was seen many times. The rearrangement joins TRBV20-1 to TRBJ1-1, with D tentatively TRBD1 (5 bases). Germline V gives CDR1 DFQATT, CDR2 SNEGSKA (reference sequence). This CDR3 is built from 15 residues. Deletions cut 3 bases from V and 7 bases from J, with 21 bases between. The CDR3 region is CSASYGLSRDGEAFF. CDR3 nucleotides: TGCAGTGCTAGTTATGGGCTTTCGAGGGACGGTGAAGCTTTCTTT.

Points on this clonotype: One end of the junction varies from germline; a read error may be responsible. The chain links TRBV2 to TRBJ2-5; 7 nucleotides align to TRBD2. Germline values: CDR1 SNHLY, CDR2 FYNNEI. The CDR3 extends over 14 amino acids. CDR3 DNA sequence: TGTGCCATCAGTGATCAGGGAGGGGAGGAGACCCAGTACTTC. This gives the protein CAISDQGGEETQYF.

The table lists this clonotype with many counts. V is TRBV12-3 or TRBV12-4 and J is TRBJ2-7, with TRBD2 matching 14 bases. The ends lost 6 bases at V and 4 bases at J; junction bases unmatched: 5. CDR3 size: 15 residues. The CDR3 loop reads CASSRGLAGVYEQYF. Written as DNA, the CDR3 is TGTGCCAGCAGCCGGGGACTAGCGGGAGTGTACGAGCAGTACTTC.

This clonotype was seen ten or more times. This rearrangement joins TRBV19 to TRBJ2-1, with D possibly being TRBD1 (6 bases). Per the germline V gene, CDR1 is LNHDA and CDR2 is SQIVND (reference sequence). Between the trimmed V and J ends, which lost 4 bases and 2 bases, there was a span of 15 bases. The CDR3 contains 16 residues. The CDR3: CASSRAHGTTYNEQFF. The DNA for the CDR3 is TGTGCCAGTAGTAGGGCCCACGGGACAACCTACAATGAGCAGTTCTTC.

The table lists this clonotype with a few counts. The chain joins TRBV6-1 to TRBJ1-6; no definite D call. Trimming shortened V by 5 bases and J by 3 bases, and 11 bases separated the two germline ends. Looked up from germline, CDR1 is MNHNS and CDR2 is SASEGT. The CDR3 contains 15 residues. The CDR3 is CASSPGENYNSPLHF. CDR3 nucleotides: TGTGCCAGCAGTCCAGGAGAAAACTATAATTCACCCCTCCACTTT.